This is a list of T cell receptor beta chains from one sample in a study of shared clonotypes between healthy human individuals. This table comes from immunoSEQ multiplex PCR, and its TCRdb copy is limited to in-frame clones, with some not included. The sample includes just over 2,000,000 clones, approximately 95% seen only once; the top ten take roughly 1%. Source material: naive CD8+ T cells sorted from blood. All receptors come from a man between 18 and 35 years old in good health. Each CDR3 is given with its conserved first and last residue. D genes are given only for firm matches. Some rows have no size entry. The others give once, few or many, or a class for an expanded clone.

>TRBJ2-1|TRBV19|.|.
CASSIRPLASENGNEQFF
TGTGCCAGTAGTATAAGGCCCTTGGCTAGCGAAAATGGGAATGAGCAGTTCTTC
>TRBJ1-5|TRBV27|TRBD1|.
CASSSQGMWVQPQHF
TGTGCCAGCAGTTCACAGGGGATGTGGGTTCAGCCCCAGCATTTT
>TRBJ2-5|TRBV9|.|.
CASSVEDTLYQETQYF
TGTGCCAGCAGCGTAGAGGATACATTATACCAAGAGACCCAGTACTTC
>TRBJ2-1|TRBV27|TRBD2|.
CASSLSLAGAYNEQFF
TGTGCCAGCAGTTTATCGCTAGCGGGAGCCTACAATGAGCAGTTCTTC
>TRBJ2-2|TRBV5-1|.|.
CASSHYAGELFF
TGCGCCAGCAGCCACTATGCCGGGGAGCTGTTTTTT
>TRBJ1-1|TRBV6-5|.|.
CASSSGTEAFF
TGTGCCAGCAGCTCCGGGACCGAAGCTTTCTTT
>TRBJ2-2|TRBV7-9|TRBD2|.
CASSWGLAVTGELFF
TGTGCCAGCAGCTGGGGACTAGCGGTCACCGGGGAGCTGTTTTTT
>TRBJ2-1|TRBV28|TRBD2|.
CASSPPGTSGGAIRDEQFF
TGTGCCAGCAGCCCCCCCGGGACTAGCGGGGGGGCCATTCGCGATGAGCAGTTCTTC
>TRBJ2-5|TRBV4-2|.|.
CASSRTLERNIQETQYF
TGTGCCAGCAGCCGTACTCTCGAGCGGAATATACAAGAGACCCAGTACTTC
>TRBJ2-3|TRBV7-9|.|.
CASRIGTDTQYF
TGTGCCAGCAGGATTGGCACAGATACGCAGTATTTT
>TRBJ2-1|TRBV7-2|TRBD2|.
CASSLVYWRGGPNEQFF
TGTGCCAGCAGCTTAGTATACTGGCGGGGGGGCCCCAATGAGCAGTTCTTC
>TRBJ2-5|TRBV29-1|TRBD2|.
CSVDPGGPQETQYF
TGCAGCGTTGATCCGGGAGGCCCTCAAGAGACCCAGTACTTC
>TRBJ2-2|TRBV27|TRBD2|.
CASSLTLRTSSTGELFF
TGTGCCAGCAGTTTAACCCTTCGGACTAGCAGCACCGGGGAGCTGTTTTTT
>TRBJ2-3|TRBV27|.|.
CASSLGVARTDTQYF
TGTGCCAGCAGTTTAGGAGTAGCGCGCACAGATACGCAGTATTTT
>TRBJ2-7|TRBV30|TRBD1|few
CAWSLGTGAAYEQYF
TGTGCCTGGAGTCTCGGGACAGGGGCCGCCTACGAGCAGTACTTC
>TRBJ2-3|TRBV7-9|.|.
CASSFQMSQGRDTQYF
TGTGCCAGCAGCTTTCAGATGAGCCAGGGGCGGGATACGCAGTATTTT
>TRBJ2-2|TRBV13|.|.
CASSLRGAPGELFF
TGTGCCAGCAGCTTACGGGGGGCCCCCGGGGAGCTGTTTTTT
>TRBJ1-1|TRBV30|TRBD1|.
CAWSRWTGALFGAFF
TGTGCCTGGAGTCGTTGGACAGGGGCTTTATTTGGAGCTTTCTTT
>TRBJ2-3|TRBV25-1|.|.
CASSDPATAGRGDTQYF
TGTGCCAGCAGTGACCCAGCTACAGCGGGCCGCGGGGATACGCAGTATTTT
>TRBJ2-1|TRBV6-1|.|.
CASSLLGGNEQFF
TGTGCCAGCAGTTTATTGGGGGGAAATGAGCAGTTCTTC
>TRBJ1-5|TRBV28|TRBD1|.
CASSLWGDSSNQPQHF
TGTGCCAGCAGTTTATGGGGGGACAGTAGCAATCAGCCCCAGCATTTT
>TRBJ2-5|TRBV11-2|TRBD1|.
CASSLIYRGMNEETQYF
TGTGCCAGCAGCCTAATATACAGGGGAATGAACGAAGAGACCCAGTACTTC
>TRBJ2-3|TRBV2|TRBD1|once
CASSGGQGTDTQYF
TGTGCCAGCAGTGGGGGACAGGGAACAGATACGCAGTATTTT
>TRBJ1-2|TRBV30|.|.
CAWIGSEHGYTF
TGTGCCTGGATTGGGAGCGAGCATGGCTACACCTTC
>TRBJ1-4|TRBV10-3|.|once
CAISESGRPGDEKLFF
TGTGCCATCAGTGAGTCCGGCAGGCCCGGTGACGAAAAACTGTTTTTT
>TRBJ1-2|TRBV13|.|.
CASTTAPPGAHGYTF
TGTGCCAGCACCACGGCCCCCCCAGGGGCTCATGGCTACACCTTC
>TRBJ1-2|TRBV7-9|.|.
CASSPVAGANYGYTF
TGTGCCAGCAGCCCAGTGGCGGGGGCGAACTATGGCTACACCTTC
>TRBJ2-7|TRBV7-9|TRBD1|.
CASRGTEDDEQYF
TGTGCCAGCAGGGGGACAGAGGACGACGAGCAGTACTTC
>TRBJ2-7|TRBV4-1|TRBD1|.
CASSQGHRQGRAYEQYF
TGCGCCAGCAGCCAAGGGCATAGACAGGGAAGGGCCTACGAGCAGTACTTC
>TRBJ2-5|TRBV19|.|.
CASSIFGEPGETQYF
TGTGCCAGTAGTATATTTGGGGAGCCGGGCGAGACCCAGTACTTC
>TRBJ2-1|TRBV4-3|.|.
CASSQETSVNEQFF
TGCGCCAGCAGCCAAGAAACTAGTGTCAATGAGCAGTTCTTC
>TRBJ2-2|TRBV28|.|.
CASNQGGMNTGELFF
TGTGCCAGCAACCAGGGGGGGATGAACACCGGGGAGCTGTTTTTT
>TRBJ2-7|TRBV28|.|once
CASSLRKYYRGDYYEQYF
TGTGCCAGCAGTTTAAGGAAATATTACAGGGGGGACTACTACGAGCAGTACTTC
>TRBJ2-1|TRBV10-3|.|.
CAIRGHGTDNEQFF
TGTGCCATCAGGGGCCACGGGACGGACAATGAGCAGTTCTTC
>TRBJ2-5|TRBV2|.|.
CASRTGSGLGEETQYF
TGTGCCAGCAGGACCGGGTCAGGCCTTGGGGAAGAGACCCAGTACTTC
>TRBJ1-1|TRBV6-1|TRBD1|.
CASSHRGLPTEAFF
TGTGCCAGCAGTCACAGGGGCTTACCTACTGAAGCTTTCTTT
>TRBJ2-7|TRBV4-1|.|.
CASSQVLSYEQYF
TGCGCCAGCAGCCAAGTTCTCAGCTACGAGCAGTACTTC
>TRBJ2-2|TRBV5-1|TRBD1|.
CASSYYSGGTTGELFF
TGCGCCAGCAGCTACTATTCAGGGGGCACCACCGGGGAGCTGTTTTTT
>TRBJ1-4|TRBV6-5|TRBD1|.
CASSYSQGTNEKLFF
TGTGCCAGCAGTTACTCACAGGGGACTAATGAAAAACTGTTTTTT
>TRBJ1-2|TRBV4-1|.|.
CASSQTGNYGYTF
TGCGCCAGCAGCCAGACAGGAAATTATGGCTACACCTTC
>TRBJ1-6|TRBV5-6|.|.
CASSGPVGVNSPLHF
TGTGCCAGCAGCGGACCGGTCGGGGTAAATTCACCCCTCCACTTT
>TRBJ2-7|TRBV7-9|.|.
CASSLSLEAEQYF
TGTGCCAGCAGCTTATCTTTGGAGGCCGAGCAGTACTTC
>TRBJ2-7|TRBV9|.|once
CASSAGLNYEQYF
TGTGCCAGCAGCGCCGGACTGAACTACGAGCAGTACTTC